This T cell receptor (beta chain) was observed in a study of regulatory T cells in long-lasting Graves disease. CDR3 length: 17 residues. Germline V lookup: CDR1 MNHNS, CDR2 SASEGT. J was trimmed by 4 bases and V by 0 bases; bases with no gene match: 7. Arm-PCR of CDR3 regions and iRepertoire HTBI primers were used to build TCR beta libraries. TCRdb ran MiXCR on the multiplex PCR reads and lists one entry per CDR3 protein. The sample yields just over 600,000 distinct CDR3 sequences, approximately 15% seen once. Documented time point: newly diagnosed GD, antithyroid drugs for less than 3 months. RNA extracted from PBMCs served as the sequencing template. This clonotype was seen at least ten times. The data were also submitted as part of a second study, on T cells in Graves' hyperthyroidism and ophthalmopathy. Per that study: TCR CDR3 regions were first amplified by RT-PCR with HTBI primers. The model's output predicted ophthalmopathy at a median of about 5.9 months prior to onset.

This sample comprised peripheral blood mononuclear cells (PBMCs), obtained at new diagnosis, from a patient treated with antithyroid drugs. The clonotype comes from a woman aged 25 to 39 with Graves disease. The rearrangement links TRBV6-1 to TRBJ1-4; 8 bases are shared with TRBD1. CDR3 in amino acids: CASSEARGTGFNEKLFF. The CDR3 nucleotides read TGTGCCAGCAGTGAAGCGCGCGGGACAGGATTTAATGAAAAACTGTTTTTT.